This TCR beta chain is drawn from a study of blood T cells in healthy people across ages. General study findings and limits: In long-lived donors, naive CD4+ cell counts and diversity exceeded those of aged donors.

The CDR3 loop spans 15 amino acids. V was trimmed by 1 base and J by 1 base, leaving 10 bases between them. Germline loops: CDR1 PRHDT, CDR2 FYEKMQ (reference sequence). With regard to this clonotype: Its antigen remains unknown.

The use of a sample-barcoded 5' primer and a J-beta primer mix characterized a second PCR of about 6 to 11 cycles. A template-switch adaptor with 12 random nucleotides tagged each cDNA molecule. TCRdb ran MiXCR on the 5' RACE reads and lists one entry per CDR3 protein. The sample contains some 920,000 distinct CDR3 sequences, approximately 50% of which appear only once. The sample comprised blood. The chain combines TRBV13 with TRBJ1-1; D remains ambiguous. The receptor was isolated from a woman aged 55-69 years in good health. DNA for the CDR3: TGTGCCAGCAGCTTAGATCAATACAGGAACACTGAAGCTTTCTTT. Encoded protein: CASSLDQYRNTEAFF. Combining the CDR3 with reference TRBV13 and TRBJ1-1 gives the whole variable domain AAGVIQSPRHLIKEKRETATLKCYPIPRHDTVYWYQQGPGQDPQFLISFYEKMQSDKGSIPDRFSAQQFSDYHSELNMSSLELGDSALYFCASSLDQYRNTEAFFGQGTRLTVV.